The 15 T cell receptor beta chains below all came from one sample that was sequenced in a study of a mutant IDH1 vaccine in newly diagnosed glioma. No antigen has been identified for these receptors. This table comes from immunoSEQ multiplex PCR, and its TCRdb copy is limited to in-frame clones, with some not included. The sample includes tens of thousands of clones, roughly 80% of them seen just once. Sample time point: week 23, last vaccination. Vaccination used 300 ug of mutant IDH1 20-mer peptide per dose, with topical imiquimod. Sample: PBMCs, taken from a glioma patient whose treatment included an IDH1 peptide vaccine. The receptors here all came from a man between 45 and 60 years old with glioma.

This chain links TRBV21-1 with TRBJ2-2; the DNA was not compared with TRBD2, the D call given in the table. TRBV21-1 is a documented pseudogene. The CDR3 totals 19 residues. CDR3 bases: TGTGCCAGCACAGGTTGGGCTAGCGGGGGCCCTATAGGAACCGGGGAGCTGTTTTTT. This gives the protein CASTGWASGGPIGTGELFF.

The chain recombines TRBV11-2 with TRBJ2-7; a possible D gene is TRBD1 (6 bases). V lost 4 bases to trimming and J lost 3 bases, with 13 bases between them. Germline V gene sequence: CDR1 SGHAT, CDR2 FQNNGV. The CDR3 is 14 amino acids. CDR3 nucleotides: TGTGCCAGCAGCTCGACTACAGGGAACTACGAGCAGTACTTC. Translation gives CASSSTTGNYEQYF.

This chain uses TRBV2 with TRBJ1-5; 10 bases are shared with TRBD1. The J segment lost 6 bases and the V segment lost 7 bases, leaving 6 bases of the junction unmatched. Germline assignment: CDR1 SNHLY and CDR2 FYNNEI. This CDR3 contains 14 residues. This CDR3 reads CASIDRGQGQPQHF. The CDR3 DNA reads TGTGCCAGCATAGACAGGGGGCAGGGTCAGCCCCAGCATTTT.

The chain employs TRBV28 and TRBJ1-6; 7 positions match TRBD1. This CDR3 spans 13 amino acids. In germline, CDR1 is MDHEN, CDR2 SYDVKM. With 4 bases clipped from V and 12 bases from J, the junction kept 6 bases outside the gene matches. CDR3 in amino acids: CASSSTGLEPLHF. The CDR3 DNA sequence: TGTGCCAGCAGTTCGACAGGGTTAGAACCCCTCCACTTT.

The J gene is TRBJ1-2, the V gene TRBV5-8; D is possibly TRBD1 (6 bases). Trimming left V 6 bases short and J 2 bases short, with 11 bases between. CDR3 size: 13 residues. CDR1 and CDR2 from the germline V gene are SGHTS and YDEGEE. The CDR3 loop is CASKLDRNYGYTF. CDR3 DNA: TGTGCCAGCAAACTTGACAGGAACTATGGCTACACCTTC.

DNA of the CDR3: TGCAGCGTTGAAGGTGCCCTTGACAGTCCGGAGGTTCAGTACTTC. The encoded protein is CSVEGALDSPEVQYF. V is TRBV29-1 and J is TRBJ2-4, with D perhaps given as TRBD1 or TRBD2 (5 bases each). Trimming took off 1 base at V and 11 bases at J, with 21 bases between the two ends. CDR1 is SQVTM, CDR2 ANQGSEA, per germline. CDR3 length: 15 amino acids.

This chain uses TRBV2 with TRBJ1-1, with TRBD1 as a possible D gene (5 bases). Trimming shortened V by 2 bases and J by 13 bases, and 20 bases separated the two germline ends. In germline, CDR1 is SNHLY, CDR2 FYNNEI. The CDR3 totals 14 residues. CDR3 amino acids: CASSESRGADQVFF. Written as DNA, the CDR3 is TGTGCCAGCAGTGAAAGTAGGGGAGCGGATCAGGTTTTCTTT. The entire variable domain, with the rest obtained from reference TRBV2 and TRBJ1-1, is as follows: EPEVTQTPSHQVTQMGQEVILRCVPISNHLYFYWYRQILGQKVEFLVSFYNNEISEKSEIFDDQFSVERPDGSNFTLKIRSTKLEDSAMYFCASSESRGADQVFFGQGTRLTVV.

This clone was found a few times. This chain joins TRBV15 and TRBJ2-7; D remains ambiguous. The V gene's germline CDR1 is LNHNV and CDR2 YYDKDF (reference sequence). The V end was cut by 2 bases, the J end by 0 bases, with 5 bases between. This CDR3 comprises 13 residues. CDR3 nucleotides: TGTGCCACCAGCAGACCTAACTCCTACGAGCAGTACTTC. Translation gives CATSRPNSYEQYF.

This clone was found once. V gene TRBV2 combines with J gene TRBJ2-3, with D hard to call. CDR3 length equals 13 residues. Trimming took off 4 bases at V and 2 bases at J, with 7 bases between the two ends. Germline V gene lookup returns CDR1 SNHLY and CDR2 FYNNEI. The CDR3 protein is CASSAFPTDTQYF. DNA for the CDR3: TGTGCCAGCAGTGCGTTCCCCACAGATACGCAGTATTTT.

This chain connects TRBV4-2 to TRBJ1-1, with TRBD1 identical over 7 bases. CDR1 and CDR2 from the germline V gene are LGHNA and YNFKEQ. V was pared by 1 base and J by 4 bases, with 3 bases of the junction left unmatched. The CDR3 loop spans 14 amino acids. CDR3 in DNA: TGTGCCAGCAGCCAAGCAGGGGGTCGCACTGAAGCTTTCTTT. Its translation is CASSQAGGRTEAFF.

The rearrangement uses TRBV27 and TRBJ1-6; D ambiguous. V lost 2 bases and J lost 10, with 12 bases in between. From germline, CDR1 is MNHEY and CDR2 SMNVEV (reference sequence). This CDR3 is 14 amino acids long. CDR3 DNA: TGTGCCAGCAGTTTAAAAGGAGGGAACTCACCCCTCCACTTT. Translated: CASSLKGGNSPLHF.

V is TRBV19 and J is TRBJ1-1; D unresolved. CDR3 length: 14 amino acids. Germline V gene lookup returns CDR1 LNHDA and CDR2 SQIVND (reference sequence). The V and J ends lost 3 bases and 5 bases respectively, with 13 bases between them. The DNA of the CDR3 is TGTGCCAGTAGTATTCGGAGGGAGAAAACTGAAGCTTTCTTT. Protein product: CASSIRREKTEAFF.

The CDR3 loop is CASSLSWSASSVTYEQYF. CDR3 DNA sequence: TGTGCCAGTAGCCTAAGTTGGTCTGCCTCGTCAGTTACCTACGAGCAGTACTTC. This chain connects TRBV19 to TRBJ2-7; D ambiguous. Germline V gene data show CDR1 as LNHDA and CDR2 as SQIVND (reference sequence). V was cut by 6 bases and J by 2 bases, with 26 bases left in between. CDR3 length: 18 residues.

The CDR3 coding sequence is TGTGCCAGCAGTTTGGGACAGGGCCTCAAAGAGCAGTTCTTC. It yields the protein CASSLGQGLKEQFF. The J gene is TRBJ2-1, the V gene TRBV27, with 9 nucleotides matching TRBD1. CDR3 length equals 14 residues. Per germline, CDR1 MNHEY and CDR2 SMNVEV (reference sequence). V dropped 3 bases and J dropped 10; count of bases not matched to a gene: 7.

The rearrangement uses TRBV29-1 and TRBJ2-2; possibly TRBD2 for D (6 bases). Germline CDR1 SQVTM, CDR2 ANQGSEA. The CDR3 is made up of 15 amino acids. Trimming cost V 6 bases and J 0 bases, with 14 bases left between them. The CDR3 spells CSVGSGYANTGELFF. In nucleotides, the CDR3 is TGCAGCGTCGGTAGCGGTTACGCGAACACCGGGGAGCTGTTTTTT.